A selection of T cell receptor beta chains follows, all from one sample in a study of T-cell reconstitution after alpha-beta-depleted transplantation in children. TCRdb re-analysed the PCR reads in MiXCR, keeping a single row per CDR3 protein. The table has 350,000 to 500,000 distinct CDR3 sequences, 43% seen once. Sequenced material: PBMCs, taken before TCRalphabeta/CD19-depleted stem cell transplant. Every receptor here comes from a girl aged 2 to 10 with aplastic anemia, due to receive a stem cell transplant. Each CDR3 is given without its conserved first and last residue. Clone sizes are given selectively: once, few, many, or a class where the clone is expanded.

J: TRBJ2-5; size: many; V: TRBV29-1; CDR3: SVEGGGLAGGVETQY
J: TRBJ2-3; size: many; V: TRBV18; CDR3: ASSLLGQGATDTQY
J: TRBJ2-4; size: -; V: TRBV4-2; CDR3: ASSQNAGVKNIQY
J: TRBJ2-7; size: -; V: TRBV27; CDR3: ASSLTARTVSDPEQY
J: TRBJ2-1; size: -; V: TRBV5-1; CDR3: ASSSGISYNEQF
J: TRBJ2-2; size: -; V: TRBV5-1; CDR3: ASKASDTGELF
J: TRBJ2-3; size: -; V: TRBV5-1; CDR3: ASSSMSPSTDTQY
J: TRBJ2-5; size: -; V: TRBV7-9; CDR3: ASSSFDRAETQY
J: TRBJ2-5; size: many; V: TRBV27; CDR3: ASSFLSTGVETQY
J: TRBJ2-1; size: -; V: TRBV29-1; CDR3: SVEHRDRDNEQF
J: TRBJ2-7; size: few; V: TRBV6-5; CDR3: ASSYRAKAYEQY
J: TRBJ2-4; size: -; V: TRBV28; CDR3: ASSLDQSTKNIQY
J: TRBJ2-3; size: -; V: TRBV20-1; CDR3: SARDGSGSLTDTQY
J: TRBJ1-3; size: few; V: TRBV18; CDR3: ASSPPTGRSSGNTIY
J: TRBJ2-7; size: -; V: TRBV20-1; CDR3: SASPNAGTSVYEQY
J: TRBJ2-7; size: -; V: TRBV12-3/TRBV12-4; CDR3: ASSLALSRGQIYEQY
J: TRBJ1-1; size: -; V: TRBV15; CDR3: ATSRERENTEAF
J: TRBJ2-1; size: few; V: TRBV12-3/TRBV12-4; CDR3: ASRSGLGGSYNEQF
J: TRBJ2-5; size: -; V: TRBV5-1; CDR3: ASSPTPGAQETQY
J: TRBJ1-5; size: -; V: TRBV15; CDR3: ATSRTGYSNQPQH
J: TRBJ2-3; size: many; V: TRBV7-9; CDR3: ASSLVSLAGRDTQY
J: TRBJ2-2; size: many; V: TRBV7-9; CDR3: ASSSSGRWAGELF
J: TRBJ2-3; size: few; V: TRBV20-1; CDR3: SAQDRAGTDTQY
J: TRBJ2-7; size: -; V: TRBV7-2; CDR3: ASSIGGGATYEQY
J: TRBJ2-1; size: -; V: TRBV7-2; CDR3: ASSYQGASGGRPEL
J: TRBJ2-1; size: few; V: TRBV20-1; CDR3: SARSGGSYNEQF
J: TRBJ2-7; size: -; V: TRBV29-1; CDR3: SARQGGRSEQY
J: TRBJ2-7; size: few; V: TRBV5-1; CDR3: ASSAYTDTDEQY
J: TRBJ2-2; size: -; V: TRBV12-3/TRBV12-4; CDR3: ASSSRGHTGELF
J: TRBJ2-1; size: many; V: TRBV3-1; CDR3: ASSPPGLAGESSYNEQF
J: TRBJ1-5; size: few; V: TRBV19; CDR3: ASRGRVNQPQH
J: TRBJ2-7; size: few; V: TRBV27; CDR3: ASTQLPGLGYEQY
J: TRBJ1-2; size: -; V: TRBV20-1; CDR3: SARPDGVLLYGYT
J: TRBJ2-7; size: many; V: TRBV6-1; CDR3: ASSDPGRGFTYEQY
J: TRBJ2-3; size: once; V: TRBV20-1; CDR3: GGFGESHDKQY
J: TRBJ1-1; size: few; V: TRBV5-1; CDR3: ASSQGGGEAF
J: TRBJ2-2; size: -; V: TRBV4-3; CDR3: ASSQRWDRNTGELF
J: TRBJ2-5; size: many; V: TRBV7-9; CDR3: ASSSRGGGDSKTQY
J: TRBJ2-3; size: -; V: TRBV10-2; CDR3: ASSEGLAGMSDTQY
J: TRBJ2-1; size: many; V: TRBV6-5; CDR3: ASSLPDSSSYNEQF
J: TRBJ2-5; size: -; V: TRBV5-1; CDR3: ASSLNSGGLETQY
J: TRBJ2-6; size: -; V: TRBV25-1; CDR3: ASSGHRARANVLT
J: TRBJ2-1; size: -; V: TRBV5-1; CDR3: ASSLGDPNSYNEQF